These 24 T cell receptor beta chains share one sample of origin, sequenced in a study of blood T cell repertoires in COVID-19. Data came from immunoSEQ multiplex PCR; TCRdb stores just in-frame clones and leaves some out. The repertoire holds roughly 220,000 clones, with roughly four fifths as singletons. Input material: PBMCs or T cells enriched from blood (not recorded which). The receptors stem from a woman aged 35 to 49 with acute COVID-19.

The gene calls are TRBV7-8 and TRBJ2-2; D is ambiguous. The length of the CDR3 is 13 residues. Trimming removed 2 bases at V and 4 bases at J, with 5 bases between. Per germline, CDR1 SGHVS and CDR2 FQNEAQ. For the CDR3, the DNA is TGTGCCAGCAGCTTACTCCTCACCGGGGAGCTGTTTTTT. Amino acids: CASSLLLTGELFF.

The chain employs TRBV7-2 and TRBJ1-1, with D possibly matching TRBD1 (6 bases). The germline CDR1 and CDR2 sequences are SGHTA and FQGNSA. Trimming took 5 bases from V and 0 from J, leaving 7 bases between them. The CDR3 runs to 13 residues. The CDR3 region has the DNA TGTGCCAGCAGCCGGACAGTGAACACTGAAGCTTTCTTT. Encoded protein: CASSRTVNTEAFF.

The J gene is TRBJ1-2, the V gene TRBV11-2; perhaps TRBD1 as D (6 bases). Per germline, CDR1 SGHAT and CDR2 FQNNGV. Trimming cost V 6 bases and J 3 bases, with 23 bases left between them. This CDR3 has 17 amino acids. CDR3 nucleotide sequence: TGTGCCAGCAGTGCCTGGATGATCGGCAGGGGCCACTATGGCTACACCTTC. The encoded protein is CASSAWMIGRGHYGYTF.

The genes are TRBV28 and TRBJ1-2; 9 bases line up with TRBD1. Germline lookup yields CDR1 MDHEN and CDR2 SYDVKM. V trimming: 5 bases; J trimming: 4 bases; junction bases outside the gene matches: 14. The CDR3 has 17 amino acids. CDR3 in DNA: TGTGCCAGCAGTCCGGGACAGGGAACACCCTTTATCTATGGCTACACCTTC. This gives the protein CASSPGQGTPFIYGYTF.

In its sample, this clone was seen a few times. The J gene is TRBJ2-7, the V gene TRBV5-1; 9 nucleotides align to TRBD1. CDR3 length equals 15 residues. The trim removed 4 bases at V and 5 bases at J, leaving 10 bases unmatched. Germline CDR1 and CDR2: SGHRS and YFSETQ. This CDR3 is CASSNPGTGNDEQYF. The CDR3 DNA reads TGCGCCAGCAGCAACCCCGGGACAGGGAACGACGAGCAGTACTTC. The full variable domain, in which reference TRBV5-1 and TRBJ2-7 provide the parts outside the CDR3, is KAGVTQTPRYLIKTRGQQVTLSCSPISGHRSVSWYQQTPGQGLQFLFEYFSETQRNKGNFPGRFSGRQFSNSRSEMNVSTLELGDSALYLCASSNPGTGNDEQYFGPGTRLTVT.

The chain joins TRBV19 to TRBJ1-5; no firm D call. Per the germline V gene, CDR1 is LNHDA and CDR2 is SQIVND (reference sequence). CDR3 length equals 13 residues. Trimming removed 7 bases at V and 6 bases at J, with 13 bases between. The CDR3 spells CASTMGGSQPQHF. CDR3 in DNA: TGTGCCAGTACCATGGGAGGGTCTCAGCCCCAGCATTTT.

The rearrangement links TRBV11-2 to TRBJ1-1, with D perhaps TRBD1 (6 bases). Germline V lookup: CDR1 SGHAT, CDR2 FQNNGV. V gave up 8 bases and J gave up 1 base, with 14 bases separating them. CDR3 length equals 14 residues. The CDR3 DNA reads TGTGCCAGCCTACTGGGGGGGGCGAACACTGAAGCTTTCTTT. It translates to CASLLGGANTEAFF.

The rearrangement links TRBV4-2 to TRBJ1-2; 8 bases are a match to TRBD1. Trimming removed 0 bases from V and 8 bases from J; junction bases left unmatched: 5. CDR1 LGHNA and CDR2 YNFKEQ come from the germline V gene. This CDR3 region has 14 residues. The CDR3 protein is CASSQDPQGVGYTF. CDR3 bases: TGTGCCAGCAGCCAAGATCCACAGGGGGTAGGCTACACCTTC.

The chain is built from TRBV11-3 and TRBJ1-3; D uncertain. The CDR3 runs 15 residues. V lost 4 bases and J 0 bases, leaving 10 bases between the germline ends. CDR1 SGHNT and CDR2 YENEEA come from the germline V gene. The CDR3 nucleotides are TGTGCCAGCAGCTCGCAGGTAAGCTCTGGAAACACCATATATTTT. Its translation: CASSSQVSSGNTIYF. Using reference TRBV11-3 and TRBJ1-3 for the parts outside the CDR3, the full variable domain is EAGVVQSPRYKIIEKKQPVAFWCNPISGHNTLYWYLQNLGQGPELLIRYENEEAVDDSQLPKDRFSAERLKGVDSTLKIQPAELGDSAVYLCASSSQVSSGNTIYFGEGSWLTVV.

The gene calls are TRBV5-8 and TRBJ2-1; 8 bases fit TRBD1. Germline loops: CDR1 SGHTS, CDR2 YDEGEE. Trimming removed 2 bases from V and 8 bases from J; junction bases left unmatched: 12. The length of the CDR3 is 16 residues. CDR3: CASSFFGGTGVDEQFF. The CDR3 DNA follows: TGTGCCAGCAGCTTTTTTGGGGGGACAGGTGTGGATGAGCAGTTCTTC.

The CDR3 here is CASSQGLYYGYTF. CDR3 nucleotide sequence: TGTGCCAGCAGCCAGGGGCTGTACTATGGCTACACCTTC. This chain joins TRBV14 and TRBJ1-2, with D perhaps matching TRBD1 (5 bases). The CDR3 has 13 residues. Trimming removed 3 bases at V and 3 bases at J, with 8 bases between. Germline assignment: CDR1 SGHDN and CDR2 FVKESK.

The genes are TRBV18 and TRBJ1-2; 9 nucleotides match TRBD1. Looked up from germline, CDR1 is KGHSH and CDR2 is LQKENI. The CDR3 runs 15 residues. Trimming at V came to 5 bases and at J to 0 bases, leaving 4 bases not matched to a gene. The DNA of the CDR3 is TGTGCCAGCTCAGACCGACAGGGGGCTAACTATGGCTACACCTTC. It encodes CASSDRQGANYGYTF.

This chain connects TRBV13 to TRBJ1-3; the D gene is possibly TRBD1 (5 bases). Germline CDR1 PRHDT, CDR2 FYEKMQ (reference sequence). The V end was cut by 0 bases, the J end by 3 bases, with 18 bases between. This CDR3 is 18 amino acids long. The CDR3 spells CASSLGSSSRVVGNTIYF. CDR3 nucleotide sequence: TGTGCCAGCAGCTTAGGCTCATCGTCCAGGGTGGTTGGAAACACCATATATTTT.

This chain connects TRBV4-1 to TRBJ1-2; D uncertain. The CDR3 loop spans 16 amino acids. The germline gives CDR1 MGHRA, CDR2 YSYEKL. With 0 bases removed from V and 8 bases from J, the gap between germline ends came to 19 bases. For the CDR3, the DNA is TGCGCCAGCAGCCAAGATCAGACAACTTTCCAAAGGGGCTACACCTTC. It yields the protein CASSQDQTTFQRGYTF.

The CDR3 DNA reads TGTGCCAGCATGACAGGGAAGGACACCGGGGAGCTGTTTTTT. It translates to CASMTGKDTGELFF. The rearrangement links TRBV27 to TRBJ2-2, with 7 bases aligning to TRBD1. CDR1 is MNHEY, CDR2 SMNVEV, per germline (reference sequence). Losses at the gene ends were 7 bases for V and 3 bases for J; bases not matched to a gene: 5. The CDR3 runs 14 residues.

The rearrangement joins TRBV14 to TRBJ1-1, with D unclear. CDR1 is SGHDN, CDR2 FVKESK, per germline. The CDR3 is 17 amino acids. The V and J ends lost 0 bases and 4 bases respectively, with 18 bases between them. The CDR3 loop reads CASSQEGQMFLGTEAFF. CDR3 sequence (DNA): TGTGCCAGCAGCCAAGAGGGCCAAATGTTCCTCGGCACTGAAGCTTTCTTT.

The chain couples TRBV27 to TRBJ2-3, with a weak D call TRBD2 (6 bases). The CDR3 contains 17 residues. Germline CDR1 MNHEY, CDR2 SMNVEV (reference sequence). V was trimmed by 5 bases and J by 1 base, leaving 19 bases between them. The CDR3 DNA is TGTGCCAGCAGTCCCCCCTTCGGGGGTAGGGGCACAGATACGCAGTATTTT. Protein sequence: CASSPPFGGRGTDTQYF.

This chain joins TRBV7-3 and TRBJ2-2; 9 nucleotides line up with TRBD2. J gave up 7 bases and V 2 bases, and 5 bases lay outside the gene matches. Germline CDR1 and CDR2: SGHTA and FQGTGA. The CDR3 length is 15 residues. The CDR3 DNA sequence: TGTGCCAGCAGCTTAGGACTAGCGCTTAACGGGGAGCTGTTTTTT. Its protein is CASSLGLALNGELFF.

The chain recombines TRBV4-1 with TRBJ2-1; TRBD2 matches at 11 bases. With 1 base clipped from V and 7 bases from J, the junction kept 12 bases outside the gene matches. Germline V gene data show CDR1 as MGHRA and CDR2 as YSYEKL. The CDR3 covers 18 residues. In nucleotides, the CDR3 is TGCGCCAGCAGCCAAGGTAGCGGGGGGGGTCCTAAAAAGAATGAGCAGTTCTTC. Translating it yields CASSQGSGGGPKKNEQFF.

V is TRBV6-6 and J is TRBJ1-3, with D perhaps TRBD1 (6 bases). From germline, CDR1 is MNHNY and CDR2 SVGAGI (reference sequence). V was pared by 8 bases and J by 2 bases, with 16 bases between. The CDR3 has 15 residues. CDR3 DNA sequence: TGTGCCAGCCTCCGGGGGGGCAGTACTGGAAACACCATATATTTT. This encodes CASLRGGSTGNTIYF.

The chain couples TRBV18 to TRBJ1-1; no reliable D call. Trimming pared 2 bases from V and 4 bases from J, leaving 17 bases between. Germline V lookup: CDR1 KGHSH, CDR2 LQKENI. The CDR3 is 16 residues long. CDR3 DNA sequence: TGTGCCAGCTCACCATTTGCTTCTCTATCGGGCACTGAAGCTTTCTTT. Translated, it gives CASSPFASLSGTEAFF.

V gene TRBV10-3 combines with J gene TRBJ1-1; D call uncertain. The germline V gene has CDR1 ENHRY and CDR2 SYGVKD. The length of the CDR3 is 13 residues. Trimming left V 8 bases short and J 1 base short, with 11 bases between. Here the CDR3 DNA reads TGTGCCATCTCTAGGCTGGAGAACACTGAAGCTTTCTTT. This gives the protein CAISRLENTEAFF.

The table lists this clone with many counts. CDR3 coding DNA: TGCAGCGTTGGGAGACTAGCGGTCACAGATACGCAGTATTTT. Its translation is CSVGRLAVTDTQYF. The chain is built from TRBV29-1 and TRBJ2-3; 9 bases align to TRBD2. Germline trimming cut 4 bases from V and 2 bases from J; bases unmatched to any gene: 4. Germline V gene lookup returns CDR1 SQVTM and CDR2 ANQGSEA. The CDR3 totals 14 residues.

This clone was picked up one time. This sequence joins TRBV27 and TRBJ2-7; perhaps TRBD1 as D (5 bases). Germline V CDR1 and CDR2: MNHEY, SMNVEV (reference sequence). The V end lost 5 bases, the J end lost 5 bases, and 13 bases lay between the germline ends. The CDR3 covers 13 residues. The CDR3, as DNA: TGTGCCAGCAGTCGGTCAGGGTGGGACGAGCAGTACTTC. Its translation is CASSRSGWDEQYF.